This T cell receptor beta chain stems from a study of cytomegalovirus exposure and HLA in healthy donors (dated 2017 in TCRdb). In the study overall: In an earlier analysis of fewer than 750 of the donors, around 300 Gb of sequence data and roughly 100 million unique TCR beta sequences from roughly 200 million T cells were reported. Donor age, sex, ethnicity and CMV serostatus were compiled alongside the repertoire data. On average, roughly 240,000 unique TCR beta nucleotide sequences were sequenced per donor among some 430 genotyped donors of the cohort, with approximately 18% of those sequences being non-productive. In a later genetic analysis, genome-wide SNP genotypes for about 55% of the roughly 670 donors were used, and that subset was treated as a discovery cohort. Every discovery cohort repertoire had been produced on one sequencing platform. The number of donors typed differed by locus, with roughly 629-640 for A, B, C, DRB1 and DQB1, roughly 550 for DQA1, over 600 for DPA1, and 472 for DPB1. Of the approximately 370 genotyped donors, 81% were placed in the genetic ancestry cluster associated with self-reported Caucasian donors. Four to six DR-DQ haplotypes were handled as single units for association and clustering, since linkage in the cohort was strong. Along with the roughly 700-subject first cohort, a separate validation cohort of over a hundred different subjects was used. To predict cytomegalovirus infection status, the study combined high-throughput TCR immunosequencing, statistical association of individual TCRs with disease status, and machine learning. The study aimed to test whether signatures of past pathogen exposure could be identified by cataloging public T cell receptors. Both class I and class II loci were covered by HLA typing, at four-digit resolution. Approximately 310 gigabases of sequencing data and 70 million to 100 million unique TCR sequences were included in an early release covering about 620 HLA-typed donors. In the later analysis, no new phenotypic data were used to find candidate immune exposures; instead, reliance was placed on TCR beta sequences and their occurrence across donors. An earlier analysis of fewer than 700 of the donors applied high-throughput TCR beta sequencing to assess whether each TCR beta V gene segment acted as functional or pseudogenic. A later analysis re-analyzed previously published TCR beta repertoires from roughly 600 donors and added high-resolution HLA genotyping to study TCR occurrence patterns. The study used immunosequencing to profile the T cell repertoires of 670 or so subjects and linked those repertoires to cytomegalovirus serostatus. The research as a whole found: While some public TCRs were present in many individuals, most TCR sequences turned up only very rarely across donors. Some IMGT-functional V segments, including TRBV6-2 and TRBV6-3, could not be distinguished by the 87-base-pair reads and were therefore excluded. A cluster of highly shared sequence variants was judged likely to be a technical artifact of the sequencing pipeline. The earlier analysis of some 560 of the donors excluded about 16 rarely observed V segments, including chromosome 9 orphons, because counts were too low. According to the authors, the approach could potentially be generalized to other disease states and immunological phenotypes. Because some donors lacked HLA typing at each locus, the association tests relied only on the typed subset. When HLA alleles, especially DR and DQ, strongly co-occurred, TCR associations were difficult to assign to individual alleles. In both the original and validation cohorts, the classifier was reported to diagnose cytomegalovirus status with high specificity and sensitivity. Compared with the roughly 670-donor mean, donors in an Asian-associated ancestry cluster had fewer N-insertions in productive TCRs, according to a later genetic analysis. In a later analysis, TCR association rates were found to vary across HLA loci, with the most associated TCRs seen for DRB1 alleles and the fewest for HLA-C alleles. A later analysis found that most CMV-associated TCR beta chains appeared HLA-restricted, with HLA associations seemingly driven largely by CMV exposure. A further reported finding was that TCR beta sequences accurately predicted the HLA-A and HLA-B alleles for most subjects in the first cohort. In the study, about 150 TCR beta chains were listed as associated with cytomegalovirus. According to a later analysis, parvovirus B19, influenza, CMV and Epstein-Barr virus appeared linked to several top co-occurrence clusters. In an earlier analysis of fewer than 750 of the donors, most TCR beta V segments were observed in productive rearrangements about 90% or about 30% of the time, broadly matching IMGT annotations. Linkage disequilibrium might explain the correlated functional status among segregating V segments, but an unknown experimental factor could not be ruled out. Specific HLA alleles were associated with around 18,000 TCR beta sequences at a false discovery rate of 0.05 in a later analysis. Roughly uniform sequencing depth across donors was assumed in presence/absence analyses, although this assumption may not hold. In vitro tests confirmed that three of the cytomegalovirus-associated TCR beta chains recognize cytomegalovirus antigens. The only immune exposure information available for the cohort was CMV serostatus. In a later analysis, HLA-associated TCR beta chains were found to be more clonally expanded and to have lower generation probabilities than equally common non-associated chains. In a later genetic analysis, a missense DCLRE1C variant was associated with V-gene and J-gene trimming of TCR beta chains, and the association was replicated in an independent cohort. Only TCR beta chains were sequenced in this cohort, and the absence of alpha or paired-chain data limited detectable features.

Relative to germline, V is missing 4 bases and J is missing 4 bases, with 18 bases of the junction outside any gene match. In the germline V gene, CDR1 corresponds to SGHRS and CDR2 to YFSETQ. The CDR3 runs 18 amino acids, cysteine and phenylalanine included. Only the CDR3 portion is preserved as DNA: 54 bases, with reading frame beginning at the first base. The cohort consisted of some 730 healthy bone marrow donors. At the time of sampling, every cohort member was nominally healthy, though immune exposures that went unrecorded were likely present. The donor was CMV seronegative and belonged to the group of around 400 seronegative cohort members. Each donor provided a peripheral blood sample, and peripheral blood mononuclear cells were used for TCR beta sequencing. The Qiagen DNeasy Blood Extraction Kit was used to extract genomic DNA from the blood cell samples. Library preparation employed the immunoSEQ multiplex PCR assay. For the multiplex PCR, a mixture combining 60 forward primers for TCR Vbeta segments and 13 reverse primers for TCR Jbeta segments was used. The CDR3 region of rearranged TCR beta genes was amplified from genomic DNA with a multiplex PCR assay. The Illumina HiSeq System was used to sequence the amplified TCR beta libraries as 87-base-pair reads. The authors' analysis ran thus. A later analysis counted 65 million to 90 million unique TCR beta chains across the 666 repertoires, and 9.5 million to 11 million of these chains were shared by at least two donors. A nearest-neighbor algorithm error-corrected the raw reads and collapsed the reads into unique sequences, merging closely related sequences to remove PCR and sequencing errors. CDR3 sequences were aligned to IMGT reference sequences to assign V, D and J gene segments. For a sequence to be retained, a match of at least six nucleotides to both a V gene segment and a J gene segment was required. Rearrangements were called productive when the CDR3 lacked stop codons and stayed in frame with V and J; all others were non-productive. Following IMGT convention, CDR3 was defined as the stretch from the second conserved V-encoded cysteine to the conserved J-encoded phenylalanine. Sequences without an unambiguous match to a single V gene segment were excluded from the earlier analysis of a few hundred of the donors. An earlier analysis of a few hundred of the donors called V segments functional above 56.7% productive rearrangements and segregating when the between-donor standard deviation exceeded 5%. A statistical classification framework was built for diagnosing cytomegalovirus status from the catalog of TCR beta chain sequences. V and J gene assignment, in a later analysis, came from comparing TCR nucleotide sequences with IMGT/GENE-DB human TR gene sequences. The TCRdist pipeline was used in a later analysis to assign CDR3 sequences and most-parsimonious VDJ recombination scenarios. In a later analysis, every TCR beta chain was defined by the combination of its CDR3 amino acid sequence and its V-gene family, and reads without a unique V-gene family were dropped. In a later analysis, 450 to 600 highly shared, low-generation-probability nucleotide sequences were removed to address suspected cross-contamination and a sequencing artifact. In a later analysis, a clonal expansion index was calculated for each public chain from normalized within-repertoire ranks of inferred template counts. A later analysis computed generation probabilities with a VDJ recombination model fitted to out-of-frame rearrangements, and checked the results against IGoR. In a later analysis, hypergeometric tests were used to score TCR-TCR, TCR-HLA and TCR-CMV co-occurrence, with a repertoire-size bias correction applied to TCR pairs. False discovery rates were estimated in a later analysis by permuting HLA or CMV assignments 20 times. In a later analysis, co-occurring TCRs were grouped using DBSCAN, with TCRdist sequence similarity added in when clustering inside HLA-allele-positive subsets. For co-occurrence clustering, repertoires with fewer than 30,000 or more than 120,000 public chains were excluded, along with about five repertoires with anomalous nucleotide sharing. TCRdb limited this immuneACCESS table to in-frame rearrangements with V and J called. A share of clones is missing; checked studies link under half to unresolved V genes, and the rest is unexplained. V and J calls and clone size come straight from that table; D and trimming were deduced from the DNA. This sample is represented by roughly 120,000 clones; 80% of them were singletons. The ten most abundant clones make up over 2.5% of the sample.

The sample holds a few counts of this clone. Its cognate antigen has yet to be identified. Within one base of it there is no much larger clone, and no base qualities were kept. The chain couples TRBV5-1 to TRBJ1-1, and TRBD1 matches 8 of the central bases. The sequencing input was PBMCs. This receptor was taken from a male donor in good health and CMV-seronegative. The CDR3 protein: CASSKESGGPPLGTEAFF. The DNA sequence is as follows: TGCGCCAGCAGCAAGGAATCAGGGGGCCCCCCTTTGGGCACTGAAGCTTTCTTT. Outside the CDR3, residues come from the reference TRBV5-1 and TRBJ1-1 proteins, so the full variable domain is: KAGVTQTPRYLIKTRGQQVTLSCSPISGHRSVSWYQQTPGQGLQFLFEYFSETQRNKGNFPGRFSGRQFSNSRSEMNVSTLELGDSALYLCASSKESGGPPLGTEAFFGQGTRLTVV.